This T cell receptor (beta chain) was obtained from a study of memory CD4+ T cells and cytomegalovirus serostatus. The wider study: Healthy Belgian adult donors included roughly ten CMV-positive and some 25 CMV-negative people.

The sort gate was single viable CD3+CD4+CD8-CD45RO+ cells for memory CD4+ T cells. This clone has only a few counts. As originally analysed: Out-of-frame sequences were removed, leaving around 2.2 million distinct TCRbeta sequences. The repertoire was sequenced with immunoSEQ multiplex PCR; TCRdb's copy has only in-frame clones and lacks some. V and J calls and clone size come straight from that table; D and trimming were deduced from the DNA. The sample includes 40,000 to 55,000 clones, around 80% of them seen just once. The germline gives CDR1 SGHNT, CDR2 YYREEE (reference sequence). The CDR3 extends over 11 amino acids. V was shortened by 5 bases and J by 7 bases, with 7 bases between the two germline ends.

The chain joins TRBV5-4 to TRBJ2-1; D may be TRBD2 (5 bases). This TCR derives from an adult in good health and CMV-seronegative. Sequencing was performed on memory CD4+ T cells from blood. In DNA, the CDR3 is TGTGCCAGCAGACGGGGAAATGAGCAGTTCTTC. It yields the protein CASRRGNEQFF.